This TCR beta chain was obtained from a study of cytomegalovirus exposure and HLA in healthy donors. PCR involved 60 Vbeta and 13 Jbeta primers. TCRdb's table, derived via immunoSEQ multiplex PCR, lists solely in-frame clones and lacks some. The sample lists roughly 100,000 clones; approximately 77% were seen once. The CDR3 has 12 amino acids. V was clipped by 10 bases and J by 2 bases, with 12 bases between them. V gene TRBV23-1 combines with J gene TRBJ2-7, with D possibly TRBD1 on 5 matching bases. TRBV23-1 is marked as an open reading frame, function uncertain. The sequence came from a male donor in good health and CMV-seropositive. Specimen: PBMCs. CDR3 region: CANTTDAYEQYF. The CDR3 DNA is TGCGCCAATACGACAGATGCCTACGAGCAGTACTTC.